The 17 T cell receptor beta chains listed next were all sequenced from one sample in a study of cytomegalovirus exposure and HLA in healthy donors (TCRdb year 2017). Preparation of the library involved the immunoSEQ multiplex PCR assay. A mixture of 60 forward primers for TCR Vbeta segments and 13 reverse primers for TCR Jbeta segments was used in the multiplex PCR. Here the immuneACCESS table is served through TCRdb, limited to in-frame sequences with V and J called. Missing clones are a known gap in these copies; in checked studies unresolved V genes cover under half, and the rest lacks a known reason. Across this sample there are roughly 170,000 clones, with 75% to 85% seen only once. The top ten constitute around 2.4% of the sample. Material for sequencing was PBMCs. Receptor source: a young woman in good health and CMV-seronegative.

The rearrangement links TRBV5-1 to TRBJ2-5, with 13 bases lining up with TRBD2. The ends lost 4 bases at V and 4 bases at J; junction bases unmatched: 7. Per germline, CDR1 SGHRS and CDR2 YFSETQ. CDR3 length: 16 residues. The CDR3 nucleotides are TGCGCCAGCAGCCAAACCGGGACTAGCGGGGCAGAGACCCAGTACTTC. It codes for CASSQTGTSGAETQYF.

The chain is built from TRBV30 and TRBJ2-5; tentatively, D is TRBD1 (5 bases). The CDR3 length is 13 residues. Germline-derived CDR1 and CDR2 are GTSNPN and SVGIG (reference sequence). V was shortened by 0 bases and J by 9 bases, with 14 bases between the two germline ends. CDR3 bases: TGTGCCTGGAGTGTAGTGGCAGGGCGAGCCCAGTACTTC. Translating it yields CAWSVVAGRAQYF.

The V gene is TRBV19, the J gene TRBJ1-2; TRBD1 is a possible D gene (5 bases). The CDR3 is 13 amino acids. V lost 3 bases, J lost 5 bases, and 10 bases lay in between. Germline CDR1 reads LNHDA; CDR2 reads SQIVND (reference sequence). The CDR3 protein is CASSMSQVYGYTF. CDR3 in DNA: TGTGCCAGTAGTATGTCACAGGTTTATGGCTACACCTTC.

The chain couples TRBV5-6 to TRBJ2-3; 13 nucleotides line up with TRBD2. The CDR3 contains 19 residues. V lost 4 bases and J lost 0; bases outside the gene matches: 11. Germline-derived CDR1 and CDR2 are SGHDT and YYEEEE. DNA of the CDR3: TGTGCCAGCAGCACAACCGAAAAGGGACTAGCGGGGAGCACAGATACGCAGTATTTT. This gives the protein CASSTTEKGLAGSTDTQYF.

V gene TRBV30 combines with J gene TRBJ2-7; 9 bases agree with TRBD1. Trimming took 2 bases from V and 5 from J; bases not matched to a gene: 13. The CDR3 is made up of 16 amino acids. From germline, CDR1 is GTSNPN and CDR2 SVGIG (reference sequence). CDR3 nucleotides: TGTGCCTGGAGTTTCAACAGGGGGCAAGGTGGTGACGAGCAGTACTTC. Translating it yields CAWSFNRGQGGDEQYF.

The chain couples TRBV19 to TRBJ1-2; perhaps TRBD1 as D (5 bases). Trimming shortened V by 5 bases and J by 0 bases, and 19 bases separated the two germline ends. CDR3 length: 17 residues. The germline CDR1 and CDR2 sequences are LNHDA and SQIVND (reference sequence). CDR3 sequence: CASSLGDSPGANYGYTF. The CDR3 nucleotides read TGTGCCAGTAGTCTGGGGGACTCACCCGGGGCTAACTATGGCTACACCTTC. Together with reference TRBV19 and TRBJ1-2, the CDR3 gives the full variable domain: DGGITQSPKYLFRKEGQNVTLSCEQNLNHDAMYWYRQDPGQGLRLIYYSQIVNDFQKGDIAEGYSVSREKKESFPLTVTSAQKNPTAFYLCASSLGDSPGANYGYTFGSGTRLTVV.

This rearrangement joins TRBV5-1 to TRBJ2-3, with unresolved D. V lost 6 bases and J 1 base, leaving 24 bases between the germline ends. The CDR3 runs to 18 residues. Germline V lookup: CDR1 SGHRS, CDR2 YFSETQ. As DNA, the CDR3 is TGCGCCAGCACCCGAGAGTTAGGCGGCGACCGACGCACAGATACGCAGTATTTT. It encodes CASTRELGGDRRTDTQYF.

The chain employs TRBV19 and TRBJ1-4, with D hard to call. This CDR3 is 15 amino acids long. Germline loops: CDR1 LNHDA, CDR2 SQIVND (reference sequence). Trimming stripped 5 bases from V and 0 bases from J, with 10 bases between. CDR3 bases: TGTGCCAGTAGTGGAGCAGCGGCAACTAATGAAAAACTGTTTTTT. It yields the protein CASSGAAATNEKLFF.

This chain links TRBV27 with TRBJ2-7, with TRBD1 matching 7 bases. The CDR3 runs 14 residues. Unmatched junction bases numbered 11, after V lost 5 bases and J lost 7 bases. CDR1 and CDR2 from the germline V gene are MNHEY and SMNVEV (reference sequence). This chain's CDR3 is CASSPRQGIGEQYF. DNA of the CDR3: TGTGCCAGCAGTCCACGACAGGGCATAGGGGAGCAGTACTTC.

J is TRBJ1-4 and V is TRBV30; D might be TRBD1 (5 bases). Trimming took 4 bases from V and 7 from J, leaving 13 bases between them. The CDR3 covers 13 residues. Germline CDR1 GTSNPN, CDR2 SVGIG (reference sequence). The CDR3: CAWTGLSSEKLFF. Here the CDR3 DNA reads TGTGCCTGGACAGGGTTGAGTAGTGAAAAACTGTTTTTT.

The CDR3 loop is CASTLLSTVSPDLSNQPQHF. CDR3 in DNA: TGTGCCAGCACCCTCCTTTCGACAGTAAGTCCCGACCTTAGCAATCAGCCCCAGCATTTT. The V and J genes are TRBV7-8 and TRBJ1-5, with D tentatively TRBD1 (5 bases). CDR1 is SGHVS and CDR2 is FQNEAQ in the germline V gene. The CDR3 has 20 amino acids. Between the trimmed V and J ends, which lost 7 bases and 0 bases, there was a span of 28 bases.

The chain combines TRBV28 with TRBJ2-7; 10 bases are a match to TRBD2. V gave up 6 bases and J gave up 6 bases; unmatched junction bases: 11. Per the germline V gene, CDR1 is MDHEN and CDR2 is SYDVKM. This CDR3 is built from 15 residues. The CDR3 here is CASSPGTSVSGEQYF. The CDR3, as DNA: TGTGCCAGCAGCCCTGGGACTAGCGTGTCGGGCGAGCAGTACTTC. The whole variable domain, filled in from reference TRBV28 and TRBJ2-7, reads DVKVTQSSRYLVKRTGEKVFLECVQDMDHENMFWYRQDPGLGLRLIYFSYDVKMKEKGDIPEGYSVSREKKERFSLILESASTNQTSMYLCASSPGTSVSGEQYFGPGTRLTVT.

This chain links TRBV5-1 with TRBJ1-3; D possibly corresponds to TRBD1 (5 bases). The CDR3 sequence is 15 residues long. Germline loops: CDR1 SGHRS, CDR2 YFSETQ. V was clipped by 4 bases and J by 1 base, with 12 bases between them. CDR3 DNA sequence: TGCGCCAGCAGCCGGACGACAGATTCTGGAAACACCATATATTTT. Translated, it gives CASSRTTDSGNTIYF.

The chain carries TRBV10-3 and TRBJ1-2, with 9 bases lining up with TRBD1. The germline CDR1 and CDR2 sequences are ENHRY and SYGVKD. The CDR3 is made up of 13 amino acids. J lost 4 bases, V lost 6 bases, and 3 bases had no gene match. The CDR3 is CAISTGGSYGYTF. The CDR3 DNA is TGTGCCATCAGCACAGGGGGCAGCTATGGCTACACCTTC.

This clone has just a few counts. The chain joins TRBV4-1 to TRBJ1-1, with 7 bases that match TRBD1. This CDR3 contains 14 residues. The ends lost 6 bases at V and 2 bases at J; junction bases unmatched: 6. The germline V gene encodes CDR1 MGHRA and CDR2 YSYEKL. The CDR3 reads CASSLWTGNTEAFF. CDR3 coding DNA: TGCGCCAGCAGTCTATGGACAGGAAACACTGAAGCTTTCTTT.

This chain uses TRBV6-5 with TRBJ1-1; D call uncertain. The CDR3 is 13 residues long. Trimming stripped 7 bases from V and 10 bases from J, with 19 bases between. CDR1 and CDR2 from the germline V gene are MNHEY and SVGAGI. CDR3 residues: CASTSQDRRGAFF. The DNA of the CDR3 is TGTGCCAGCACCTCCCAAGACCGCCGCGGAGCTTTCTTT.

This sequence joins TRBV5-1 and TRBJ2-2, with a possible D match to TRBD1 (6 bases). The CDR3 covers 21 residues. Germline V gene data show CDR1 as SGHRS and CDR2 as YFSETQ. V was clipped by 4 bases and J by 5 bases, with 33 bases between them. The CDR3 DNA is TGCGCCAGCAGCGCCGGACAGAAATTAACCGGGGCGCACTTCCGAACCGGGGAGCTGTTTTTT. Its translation: CASSAGQKLTGAHFRTGELFF.